These T cell receptor beta chains were read from a single sample in a study of T cells after posttransplantation cyclophosphamide. TCRdb keeps only in-frame clones here, not all; method: immunoSEQ multiplex PCR. The profile shows about 9,900 clones, approximately 87% of them singletons. The specimen comprised PBMCs, sampled after an allogeneic stem cell transplant with a calcineurin inhibitor and methotrexate. Every receptor here comes from a young adult male patient who received an allogeneic stem cell transplant from an unrelated donor, was CMV-positive, and had no GVHD. Among the T cells, some may be from the graft donor. The CDR3 runs from the conserved cysteine through the conserved F or W. The order of the fields is D gene, J gene, V gene, clone size, CDR3 DNA, CDR3 protein. D genes are given only for firm matches. Clone size is not always given. Where it is, it says once, few, many or a class for expanded clones.

TRBD1	TRBJ1-2	TRBV28	once	TGTGCCAGCAGTCCGGGGACAGGGAGGAATGGCTACACCTTC	CASSPGTGRNGYTF
TRBD1	TRBJ1-3	TRBV5-1	-	TGCGCCAGCAGCCTCCTGACAGGGCAAGCTGGAAACACCATATATTTT	CASSLLTGQAGNTIYF
-	TRBJ1-1	TRBV7-8	-	TGTGCCAGCAGCTTAACAGGGAACAGGGCTGAAGCTTTCTTT	CASSLTGNRAEAFF
TRBD1	TRBJ1-3	TRBV7-9	once	TGTGCCAGCAGCTCGGGGACAGTGGAAGCCTCGGGAAACACCATATATTTT	CASSSGTVEASGNTIYF
TRBD2	TRBJ2-5	TRBV4-3	-	TGCGCCAGCAGCCAAGAGAGCCCCCGTCTAGCGGGAGGACAAGAGACCCAGTACTTC	CASSQESPRLAGGQETQYF
-	TRBJ2-7	TRBV28	-	TGTGCCAGCAGTTCCCCAGGAGGCTACGAGCAGTACTTC	CASSSPGGYEQYF
TRBD1	TRBJ2-3	TRBV29-1	-	TGCAGCGTCGCCCGGACAGGGTTGAAGGATACGCAGTATTTT	CSVARTGLKDTQYF
-	TRBJ1-6	TRBV27	once	TGTGCCAGCAGTTTCGGGACATTTTCACCCCTCCACTTT	CASSFGTFSPLHF
TRBD1	TRBJ2-1	TRBV2	-	TGTGCCAGCAGTTACAGGGGGCTCCTCTACAATGAGCAGTTCTTC	CASSYRGLLYNEQFF
-	TRBJ1-3	TRBV10-3	-	TGTGCCATCAAAACGACAGAGGGAAACACCATATATTTT	CAIKTTEGNTIYF
-	TRBJ2-1	TRBV2	-	TGTGCCAGCAGTGAATCCCCCCTGGCGGCTATCTCCTACAATGAGCAGTTCTTC	CASSESPLAAISYNEQFF
TRBD1	TRBJ2-7	TRBV9	once	TGTGCCAGTGGGACAGGGGCGAAGTACGAGCAGTACTTC	CASGTGAKYEQYF
-	TRBJ1-5	TRBV27	few	TGTGCCAGCAGTTCCAGGGAAAGAACGTTCGGCAATCAGCCCCAGCATTTT	CASSSRERTFGNQPQHF
TRBD1	TRBJ2-1	TRBV5-1	-	TGCGCCAGCAGCTTGAGGGACAGGGGGTTGAATGAGCAGTTCTTC	CASSLRDRGLNEQFF
-	TRBJ2-5	TRBV25-1	-	TGTGCCAGCAGTGTAACGGGTTCTGGGGAGACCCAGTACTTC	CASSVTGSGETQYF
TRBD1	TRBJ2-1	TRBV19	-	TGTGCCAGCCGAACAGGGGGCACTTACAATGAGCAGTTCTTC	CASRTGGTYNEQFF